This TCR beta chain was identified during a study of cytomegalovirus exposure and HLA in healthy donors. Study background: Ancestry clustering placed roughly 86% of more than 350 genotyped donors in the Caucasian-associated cluster. Study-level findings and limits: The authors confirmed in vitro that three CMV-associated chains were specific for CMV antigens. As a later analysis revealed, the rate of TCR association differed by HLA locus, with DRB1 most and HLA-C fewest.

The PCR used 60 Vbeta and 13 Jbeta primers. TCRdb keeps only in-frame clones here, not all; method: immunoSEQ multiplex PCR. The table has some 210,000 clones, 70% to 80% seen once. Losses at the gene ends were 0 bases for V and 4 bases for J; bases not matched to a gene: 3. This CDR3 region has 15 residues. The germline CDR1 and CDR2 sequences are SEHNR and FQNEAQ (reference sequence). Concerning this clone: Its antigen is still unknown.

This TCR came from a male donor in good health and CMV-seronegative. This sequence joins TRBV7-9 and TRBJ2-1, with 7 bases fitting TRBD2. The sequenced sample consisted of PBMCs. CDR3 region: CASSLASGQYNEQFF. The CDR3 region has the DNA TGTGCCAGCAGCTTAGCTAGCGGGCAATACAATGAGCAGTTCTTC.